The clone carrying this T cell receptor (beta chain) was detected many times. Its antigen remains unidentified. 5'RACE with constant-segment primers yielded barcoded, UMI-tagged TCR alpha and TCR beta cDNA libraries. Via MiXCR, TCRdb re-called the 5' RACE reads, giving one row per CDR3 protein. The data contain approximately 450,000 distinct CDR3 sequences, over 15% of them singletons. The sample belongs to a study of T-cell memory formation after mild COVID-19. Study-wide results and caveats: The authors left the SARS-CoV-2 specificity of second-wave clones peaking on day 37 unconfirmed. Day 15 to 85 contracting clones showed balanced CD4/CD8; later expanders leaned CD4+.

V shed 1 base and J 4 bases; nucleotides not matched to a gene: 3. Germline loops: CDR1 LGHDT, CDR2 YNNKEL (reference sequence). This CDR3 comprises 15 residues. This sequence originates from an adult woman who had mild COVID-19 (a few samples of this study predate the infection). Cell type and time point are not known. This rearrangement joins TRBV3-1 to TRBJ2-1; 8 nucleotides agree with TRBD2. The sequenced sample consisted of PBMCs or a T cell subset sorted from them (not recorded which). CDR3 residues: CASSQAGLVYNEQFF. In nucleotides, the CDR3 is TGTGCCAGCAGCCAAGCGGGACTAGTGTACAATGAGCAGTTCTTC.